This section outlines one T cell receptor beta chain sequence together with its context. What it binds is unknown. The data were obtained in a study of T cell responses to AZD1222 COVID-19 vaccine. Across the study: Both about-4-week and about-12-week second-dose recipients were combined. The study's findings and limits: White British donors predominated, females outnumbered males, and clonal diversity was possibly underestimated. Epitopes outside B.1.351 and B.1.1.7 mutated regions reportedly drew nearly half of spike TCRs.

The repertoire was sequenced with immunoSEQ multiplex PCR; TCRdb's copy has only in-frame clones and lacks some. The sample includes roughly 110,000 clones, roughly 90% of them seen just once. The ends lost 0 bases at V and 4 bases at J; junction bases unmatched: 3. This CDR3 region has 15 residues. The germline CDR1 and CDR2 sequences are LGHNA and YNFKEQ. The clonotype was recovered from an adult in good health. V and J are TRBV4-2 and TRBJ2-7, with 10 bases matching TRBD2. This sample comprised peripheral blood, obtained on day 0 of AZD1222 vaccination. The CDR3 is CASSQDQLAGYEQYF. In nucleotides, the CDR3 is TGTGCCAGCAGCCAAGATCAACTAGCGGGATACGAGCAGTACTTC.